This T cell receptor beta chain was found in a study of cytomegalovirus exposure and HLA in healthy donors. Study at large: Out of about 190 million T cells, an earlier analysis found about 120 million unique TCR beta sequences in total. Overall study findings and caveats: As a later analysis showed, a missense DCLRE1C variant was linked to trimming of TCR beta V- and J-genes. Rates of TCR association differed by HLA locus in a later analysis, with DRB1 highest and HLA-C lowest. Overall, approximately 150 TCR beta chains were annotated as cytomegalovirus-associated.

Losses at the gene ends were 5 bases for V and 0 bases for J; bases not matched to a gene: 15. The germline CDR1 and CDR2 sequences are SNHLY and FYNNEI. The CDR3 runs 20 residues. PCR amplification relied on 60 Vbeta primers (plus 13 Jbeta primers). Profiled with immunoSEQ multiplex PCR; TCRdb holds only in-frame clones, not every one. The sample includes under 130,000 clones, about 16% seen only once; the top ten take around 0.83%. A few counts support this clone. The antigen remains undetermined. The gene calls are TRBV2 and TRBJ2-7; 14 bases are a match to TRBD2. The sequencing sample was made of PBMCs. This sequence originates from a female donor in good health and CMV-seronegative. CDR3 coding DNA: TGTGCCAGCAGTCCACTACTAAGCCGGACTAGCGGGAGGAGCTCCTACGAGCAGTACTTC. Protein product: CASSPLLSRTSGRSSYEQYF.